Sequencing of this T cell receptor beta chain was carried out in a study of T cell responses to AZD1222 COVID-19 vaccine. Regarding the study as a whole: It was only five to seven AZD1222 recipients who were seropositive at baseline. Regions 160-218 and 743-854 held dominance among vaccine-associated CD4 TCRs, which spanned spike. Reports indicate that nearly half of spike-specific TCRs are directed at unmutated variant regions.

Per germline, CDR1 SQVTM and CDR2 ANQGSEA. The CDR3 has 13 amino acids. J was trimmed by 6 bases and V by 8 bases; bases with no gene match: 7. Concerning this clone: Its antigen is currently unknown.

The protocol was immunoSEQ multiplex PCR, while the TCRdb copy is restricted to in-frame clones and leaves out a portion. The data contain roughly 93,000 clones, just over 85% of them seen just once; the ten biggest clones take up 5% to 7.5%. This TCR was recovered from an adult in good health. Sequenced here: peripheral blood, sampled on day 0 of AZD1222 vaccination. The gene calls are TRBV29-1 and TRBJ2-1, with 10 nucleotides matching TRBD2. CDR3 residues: CSSSGSLGNEQFF. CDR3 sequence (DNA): TGCAGCTCTAGCGGGAGTCTTGGCAATGAGCAGTTCTTC.